The sequence of this TCR beta chain was determined in a study of blood T cell repertoires in COVID-19. At the level of the study: Samples representing acute and convalescent COVID-19 were sourced from the United States, Italy and Spain. The analysed material was cDNA or gDNA that came from T cells, B-cell-depleted T cells, or PBMCs.

Seattle-derived patients entered the study during active infection and were followed longitudinally. V lost 3 bases, J lost 1 base, and 3 bases stayed unmatched. CDR3 size: 14 residues. Germline V CDR1 and CDR2: SGHTA, FQGNSA. Authors' processing steps: Amplification of reference gene primers provided the estimated nucleated cell counts. This table comes from immunoSEQ multiplex PCR, and its TCRdb copy is limited to in-frame clones, with some not included. V, J and clone size are those of that table, while D and trimming were read from the DNA. The repertoire holds around 170,000 clones, with about 87% as singletons.

The source is a man aged 60-69 years with COVID-19, enrolled during active disease. The sample was peripheral blood. The genes are TRBV7-2 and TRBJ2-7; 7 nucleotides align to TRBD2. CDR3 sequence: CASSLTGGSYEQYF. CDR3 sequence (DNA): TGTGCCAGCAGCTTGACCGGGGGGTCCTACGAGCAGTACTTC. Full variable domain (outside the CDR3, taken from reference TRBV7-2 and TRBJ2-7): GAGVSQSPSNKVTEKGKDVELRCDPISGHTALYWYRQSLGQGLEFLIYFQGNSAPDKSGLPSDRFSAERTGGSVSTLTIQRTQQEDSAVYLCASSLTGGSYEQYFGPGTRLTVT.